A single TCR beta chain is shown here with its context. This specimen comes from a study of cytomegalovirus exposure and HLA in healthy donors. Study-level background: Among around 180 million T cells, an earlier analysis found 117 million unique TCR beta sequences.

This CDR3 comprises 15 residues. The V gene's germline CDR1 is MDHEN and CDR2 SYDVKM. Healthy individuals who donated bone marrow served as the donors. The study ran its PCR with 60 Vbeta and 13 Jbeta primers. Sequencing was performed with immunoSEQ multiplex PCR; in TCRdb, only in-frame clones are kept and a portion is missing. Found here are 120,000 to 150,000 clones, around 85% of them singletons; the top ten hold around 1.3%. The sample comprised PBMCs. V usage is TRBV28 and J usage is TRBJ2-5, with D perhaps TRBD1 (5 bases). The tail of the sequence fits TRBJ2-7 better, so the J call may be wrong. The receptor's source is a female donor in good health and CMV-seronegative. The CDR3 DNA is TGTGCCAGCAGTCCTAGGGGATCTGGCTCCTACGAGCAGTACTTC. Residues: CASSPRGSGSYEQYF.